This passage covers 13 T cell receptor beta chains from one sample sequenced in a study of T cell responses to AZD1222 COVID-19 vaccine. Sequencing was performed with immunoSEQ multiplex PCR; in TCRdb, only in-frame clones are kept and a portion is missing. The sample shows 150,000 to 200,000 clones, over 80% of them seen only once. The material sequenced was peripheral blood, taken on day 0 of AZD1222 vaccination. The receptors stem from an adult in good health.

The V call is TRBV18, the J call TRBJ2-2; a weak D match, TRBD1 (5 bases). The CDR3 has 16 amino acids. The V gene lost 4 bases and the J gene lost 0 bases, with 12 bases spanning the gap. Looked up from germline, CDR1 is KGHSH and CDR2 is LQKENI. CDR3 DNA sequence: TGTGCCAGCTCACAGGGGCCGCCTACGAACACCGGGGAGCTGTTTTTT. It codes for CASSQGPPTNTGELFF.

This clone was counted only a few times. The chain joins TRBV5-1 to TRBJ1-6, with D tentatively TRBD1 (6 bases). This CDR3 is 16 amino acids long. Germline lookup yields CDR1 SGHRS and CDR2 YFSETQ. The V end lost 4 bases, the J end lost 5 bases, and 16 bases lay between the germline ends. This chain's CDR3 is CASSPDTGQDNSPLHF. The DNA of the CDR3 is TGCGCCAGCAGCCCCGATACAGGGCAAGATAATTCACCCCTCCACTTT.

V usage is TRBV28 and J usage is TRBJ2-3, with TRBD2 matching 7 bases. The CDR3 spans 16 residues. The trim removed 5 bases at V and 2 bases at J, leaving 10 bases unmatched. Per the germline V gene, CDR1 is MDHEN and CDR2 is SYDVKM. DNA for the CDR3: TGTGCCAGCAGTGGGGGGGTTCGCGCTATCACAGATACGCAGTATTTT. This encodes CASSGGVRAITDTQYF.

V is TRBV14 and J is TRBJ2-3; TRBD2 is a possible D gene (6 bases). Germline CDR1 SGHDN, CDR2 FVKESK. Trimming pared 2 bases from V and 9 bases from J, leaving 12 bases between. CDR3 size: 13 residues. In DNA, the CDR3 is TGTGCCAGCAGCCAAATTGGGGGACTCACGCAGTATTTT. Protein product: CASSQIGGLTQYF.

V usage is TRBV14 and J usage is TRBJ2-2; 7 bases agree with TRBD2. CDR1 and CDR2 from the germline V gene are SGHDN and FVKESK. The V and J ends lost 11 bases and 6 bases, in that order; junction bases with no gene match: 15. There are 15 residues in the CDR3. The CDR3 reads CARNRTGGQAGELFF. CDR3 DNA sequence: TGTGCCCGCAACAGGACGGGGGGTCAGGCCGGGGAGCTGTTTTTT.

The CDR3 DNA sequence: TGCGCCAGCAGCGCCGGGACAGGGGGACCTGAGCAGTTCTTC. Translating it yields CASSAGTGGPEQFF. The rearrangement joins TRBV5-1 to TRBJ2-1; 11 bases are shared with TRBD1. Trimming removed 4 bases from V and 9 bases from J; junction bases left unmatched: 6. CDR3 size: 14 residues. Germline loops: CDR1 SGHRS, CDR2 YFSETQ. The complete variable domain, with remaining parts taken from reference TRBV5-1 and TRBJ2-1, reads KAGVTQTPRYLIKTRGQQVTLSCSPISGHRSVSWYQQTPGQGLQFLFEYFSETQRNKGNFPGRFSGRQFSNSRSEMNVSTLELGDSALYLCASSAGTGGPEQFFGPGTRLTVL.

The chain uses TRBV3-1 (or the pseudogene TRBV3-2) and TRBJ2-3; 8 nucleotides align to TRBD2. The CDR3 consists of 17 residues. CDR1 is LGHDT and CDR2 is YNNKEL in the germline V gene (reference sequence). The ends lost 3 bases at V and 10 bases at J; junction bases unmatched: 18. CDR3 region: CASSQRGTSGPARPQYF. Written as DNA, the CDR3 is TGTGCCAGCAGCCAGCGGGGGACTAGTGGCCCGGCCCGCCCGCAGTATTTT.

The V call is TRBV3-1 (or the pseudogene TRBV3-2), the J call TRBJ2-7, with D possibly being TRBD2 (6 bases). Trimming stripped 0 bases from V and 5 bases from J, with 14 bases between. The CDR3 sequence is 15 residues long. Germline V gene data show CDR1 as LGHDT and CDR2 as YNNKEL (reference sequence). The CDR3 is CASSQEGGTLDEQYF. The CDR3 DNA reads TGTGCCAGCAGCCAAGAGGGCGGGACTTTGGACGAGCAGTACTTC.

J is TRBJ2-5 and V is TRBV5-1, with D perhaps TRBD2 (6 bases). The CDR3 runs to 15 residues. Trimming pared 0 bases from V and 4 bases from J, leaving 13 bases between. Looked up from germline, CDR1 is SGHRS and CDR2 is YFSETQ. CDR3 nucleotide sequence: TGCGCCAGCAGCTTGGGACTAGTTGGCGGAGAGACCCAGTACTTC. It translates to CASSLGLVGGETQYF.

This chain connects TRBV6-5 to TRBJ1-2; D remains ambiguous. CDR1 is MNHEY and CDR2 is SVGAGI in the germline V gene. This CDR3 has 11 residues. V shed 8 bases and J shed 4 bases, with 8 bases lying between them. The CDR3 spells CASPACYGYTF. The DNA of the CDR3 is TGTGCCAGCCCGGCGTGCTATGGCTACACCTTC.

The rearrangement links TRBV7-9 to TRBJ1-1; the D gene is possibly TRBD1 (6 bases). Germline assignment: CDR1 SEHNR and CDR2 FQNEAQ (reference sequence). The CDR3 is 13 residues long. Deletions cut 4 bases from V and 3 bases from J, with 9 bases between. This CDR3 is CASSSEGDTEAFF. The CDR3 DNA reads as TGTGCCAGCAGCTCGGAGGGGGACACTGAAGCTTTCTTT.

The chain combines TRBV6-5 with TRBJ1-2; possibly TRBD1 for D (6 bases). The CDR3 is 13 amino acids. V gave up 2 bases and J gave up 7 bases, with 11 bases separating them. Per germline, CDR1 MNHEY and CDR2 SVGAGI. DNA for the CDR3: TGTGCCAGCAGTTACAAAAGGGGGATTGGCTACACCTTC. Translated, it gives CASSYKRGIGYTF.

The genes are TRBV11-2 and TRBJ1-2; 10 positions agree with TRBD1. The V and J ends lost 5 bases and 1 base, in that order; junction bases with no gene match: 10. CDR1 is SGHAT, CDR2 FQNNGV, per germline. This CDR3 is 17 amino acids long. The CDR3 region has the DNA TGTGCCAGCAGCCTCTGGGACAGGGGACGAATTAACTATGGCTACACCTTC. Translation gives CASSLWDRGRINYGYTF.